The sequence of this T cell receptor beta chain was determined in a study of vaccination effects on CD4 cells after COVID-19. Study-wide context: Under the ViraFEST assay, PBMC were stimulated with viral peptide pools so that antigen-specific CD4+ T cells expanded. Sequencing was performed afterwards. Study-wide results and limits: Healthy vaccinees had only 1 of 255 vaccine-induced clones cross-react with common cold coronaviruses.

In regard to this clone: The antigen is not known.

Subsequent to a culture period of approximately 11 days, CD4+ T cells were isolated. IL-2 medium was substituted for half the medium on days 3 and 7. Sequencing used immunoSEQ multiplex PCR; TCRdb keeps in-frame clones, though not all of them. The data contain over 45,000 clones, around three quarters of them singletons. The sequence derives from a human donor who received a COVID-19 vaccine. Sample: CD4+ T cells from PBMCs cultured without peptide, taken before COVID-19 vaccination.

CDR3 in DNA: TGTGCCAGCTCACCACAAACAGGGGACTATGGCTACACCTTC. This sequence encodes CASSPQTGDYGYTF. This chain joins TRBV18 and TRBJ1-2; 7 nucleotides line up with TRBD1. Per the germline V gene, CDR1 is KGHSH and CDR2 is LQKENI. With V trimmed by 1 base and J by 3 bases, 2 bases remained unmatched. The CDR3 has 14 amino acids.